These 8 T cell receptor beta chains were all obtained from the same sample, sequenced in a study of siplizumab effects on memory and regulatory T cells. Sequencing was performed with immunoSEQ multiplex PCR; in TCRdb, only in-frame clones are kept and a portion is missing. The table includes approximately 9,600 clones, around 40% detected once. Their recognized antigens are unknown. Cells that made up the mixed lymphocyte reaction were cocultured at 37°C for approximately 6 days. The specimen sequenced was CFSE-low (dividing) CD8+ T cells sorted from an allogeneic mixed lymphocyte reaction. These receptors were collected from a human donor in good health; the cells came from an allogeneic mixed lymphocyte reaction.

Ten or more counts support this clone. The chain couples TRBV10-2 to TRBJ2-7, with no clear D. Trimming left V 0 bases short and J 12 bases short, with 15 bases between. The CDR3 covers 13 residues. Germline assignment: CDR1 WSHSY and CDR2 SAAADI. CDR3 protein: CASSESGSTKGYF. As DNA, the CDR3 is TGCGCCAGCAGTGAGTCTGGGTCAACCAAGGGGTACTTC.

The rearrangement links TRBV6-5 to TRBJ1-3; no reliable D call. The germline V and J ends were trimmed by 5 bases and 0 bases, with 11 bases remaining between them. The CDR3 is made up of 15 amino acids. Germline CDR1 MNHEY, CDR2 SVGAGI. DNA for the CDR3: TGTGCCAGCAGTCCCGACACAAGCTCTGGAAACACCATATATTTT. Translation: CASSPDTSSGNTIYF.

The rearrangement joins TRBV5-4 to TRBJ2-5; D might be TRBD1 (6 bases). The CDR3 covers 14 residues. V dropped 3 bases and J dropped 1 base, with 10 bases sitting between them. Germline V gene data show CDR1 as SGHNT and CDR2 as YYREEE (reference sequence). CDR3 nucleotide sequence: TGTGCCAGCAGCTCAACAGGGACCCAAGAGACCCAGTACTTC. This sequence encodes CASSSTGTQETQYF.

The chain couples TRBV6-6 to TRBJ2-1; no definite D call. Germline loops: CDR1 MNHNY, CDR2 SVGAGI (reference sequence). V dropped 6 bases and J dropped 0 bases, with 6 bases sitting between them. The CDR3 is 13 amino acids. CDR3 loop: CASSLSSYNEQFF. The CDR3 bases are TGTGCCAGCAGCCTGAGCTCCTACAATGAGCAGTTCTTC.

This rearrangement joins TRBV9 to TRBJ2-2, with 9 bases fitting TRBD2. CDR3 size: 16 residues. Germline V CDR1 and CDR2: SGDLS, YYNGEE. V lost 0 bases, J lost 4 bases, and 4 bases stayed unmatched. The CDR3 protein is CASSVAAGGLTGELFF. Here the CDR3 DNA reads TGTGCCAGCAGCGTAGCAGCGGGGGGTCTCACCGGGGAGCTGTTTTTT.

Sample share makes this clone medium-sized (0.01 to 0.1%). V and J are TRBV25-1 and TRBJ1-1; 9 bases map to TRBD1. CDR3 length: 15 residues. From germline, CDR1 is MGHDK and CDR2 SYGVNS. Trimming removed 6 bases from V and 4 bases from J; junction bases left unmatched: 9. CDR3 in DNA: TGTGCCAGCAGAGACCCCGGACAGGGGATCACTGAAGCTTTCTTT. Protein: CASRDPGQGITEAFF.

The table lists this clone with a count of one. The CDR3 protein is CASSPFGDRVTDTQYF. Written as DNA, the CDR3 is TGTGCCAGCAGCCCATTCGGGGACAGGGTCACAGATACGCAGTATTTT. This rearrangement joins TRBV5-6 to TRBJ2-3, with 9 bases matching TRBD1. The CDR3 contains 16 residues. V shed 4 bases and J 2 bases; nucleotides not matched to a gene: 8. Germline V gene lookup returns CDR1 SGHDT and CDR2 YYEEEE.

This clone was found a few times. The genes are TRBV21-1 and TRBJ1-6. TRBV21-1 represents a pseudogene. This CDR3 contains 15 residues. In DNA, the CDR3 is TGTGCCAGCAGCCGGGGGGGACTGAAGAATTCACCCCTCCACTTT. Its protein is CASSRGGLKNSPLHF.